The clone carrying this TCR beta chain was seen ten or more times. With V trimmed by 6 bases and J by 7 bases, 11 bases remained unmatched. CDR3 length equals 15 residues. Unique molecular identifiers were incorporated when the TCRbeta library was constructed. Each CDR3 protein gets one entry after TCRdb re-called the PCR reads with MiXCR. Of about 600,000 distinct CDR3 sequences in the sample, approximately 10% are singletons; the top ten hold 3.5% to 5%. This sample was taken from a study of T-cell reconstitution after alpha-beta-depleted transplantation in children. Sequencing used PBMCs from the stem cell graft donor, obtained from the stem cell graft. This rearrangement joins TRBV12-3 or TRBV12-4 to TRBJ2-1; 8 nucleotides match TRBD2. The sequence was obtained from a human donor who donated a stem cell graft to a child with acute myeloid leukemia. The CDR3 loop is CASSQAGAGGNEQFF. The CDR3 nucleotides read TGTGCCAGCAGCCAAGCGGGAGCAGGAGGTAATGAGCAGTTCTTC.